This T cell receptor (beta chain) was observed in a study of T-cell memory formation after mild COVID-19. At the level of the study: TCR clusters were mostly confined to one donor each.

This clonotype has only a few counts. Each CDR3 protein is one row after TCRdb ran MiXCR on the 5' RACE reads. The sample yields about 470,000 distinct CDR3 sequences, roughly 23% seen once. CDR1 and CDR2 (germline): MNHNS, SASEGT. Trimming removed 3 bases from V and 4 bases from J, with 14 bases in between. There are 15 residues in the CDR3. The sample taken for sequencing was PBMCs or a T cell subset sorted from them (not recorded which). The V call is TRBV6-1, the J call TRBJ2-3; maybe TRBD2 (7 bases). This clonotype originated in an adult woman who had mild COVID-19 (a few samples of this study predate the infection). Cell type and time point are not known. The CDR3 sequence: CASSDPGRGSDTQYF. The CDR3 DNA reads TGTGCCAGCAGTGACCCGGGGAGGGGGTCAGATACGCAGTATTTT.